The clone carrying this TCR beta chain was seen many times. Its specificity is unknown. This sample was included in a study of T cells in Graves' hyperthyroidism and ophthalmopathy. The overall study: The initial diagnosis was the point when peripheral blood was collected, ahead of any treatment. Overall study results and limits: A model of 13 V-J features distinguished ophthalmopathy from stable hyperthyroidism.

Per germline, CDR1 MNHNS and CDR2 SASEGT. The CDR3 loop spans 13 amino acids. The V gene lost 7 bases and the J gene lost 12 bases, with 21 bases spanning the gap. Reasons for excluding patients were uncontrolled infection, other autoimmune disease, pregnancy or lactation. Diagnosing involved the use of clinical symptoms, serum thyroxine and TRAb, thyroid ultrasound and orbital computed tomography. Authors of the study amplified TCR beta CDR3 regions from RNA transcripts. With the HTBI primer set, the TCR CDR3 went through a first round of RT-PCR. Via MiXCR, TCRdb re-called the multiplex PCR reads, giving one row per CDR3 protein. The sample holds around 700,000 distinct CDR3 sequences, about 19% seen once.

The chain joins TRBV6-1 to TRBJ1-1, with D perhaps matching TRBD1 (6 bases). This clonotype was obtained from a woman aged 45-60 years with Graves' hyperthyroidism that later progressed to Graves' ophthalmopathy. Sequences were obtained from blood. This chain's CDR3 is CASTTGGAVEPFF. The CDR3 DNA sequence: TGTGCCAGCACCACGGGGGGGGCCGTCGAACCTTTCTTT.